This TCR beta chain was retrieved from a study of cytomegalovirus exposure and HLA in healthy donors (TCRdb year 2017). Looking at the study overall: In an earlier analysis of about 560 of the donors, 250 to 350 Gb of sequence data and 117 million unique TCR beta sequences from 150 million to 200 million T cells were reported. Roughly 290 gigabases of sequencing data and about 92 million unique TCR sequences made up an early release that covered 500 to 700 HLA-typed donors. The genetic ancestry cluster associated with self-reported Caucasian donors included about 84% of the roughly 400 genotyped donors. The study aimed to test whether cataloging public T cell receptors could reveal signatures of past pathogen exposure. The study used immunosequencing to profile the T cell repertoires of 670 or so subjects and linked those repertoires to cytomegalovirus serostatus. A separate validation cohort of roughly 120 different subjects was used in addition to the approximately 700-subject first cohort. To predict cytomegalovirus infection status, the study brought together high-throughput TCR immunosequencing, statistical association of individual TCRs with disease status, and machine learning. In a later analysis, previously published TCR beta repertoires from about 640 donors were re-analyzed and high-resolution HLA genotyping was added so that TCR occurrence patterns could be studied. The later analysis used no new phenotypic data to find candidate immune exposures, relying instead on TCR beta sequences and their occurrence across donors. To decide whether each TCR beta V gene segment behaved as functional or pseudogenic, an earlier analysis of some 540 of the donors relied on high-throughput TCR beta sequencing. Donor age, sex, ethnicity and CMV serostatus were compiled together with the repertoire data. Genome-wide SNP genotypes for about three fifths of the roughly 670 donors were used in a later genetic analysis, which treated that subset as a discovery cohort. Every repertoire in the discovery cohort had been generated on one and the same sequencing platform. HLA typing included class I and class II loci at four-digit resolution. Typing coverage varied by locus: roughly 629-630 donors for A, B, C, DRB1 and DQB1; under 550 for DQA1; some 610 for DPA1; around 450 for DPB1. Roughly 5 DR-DQ haplotypes were handled as single units for association and clustering, since linkage in the cohort was strong. Among some 410 genotyped donors of the cohort, an average of approximately 230,000 unique TCR beta nucleotide sequences were sequenced per donor, roughly a sixth of them non-productive. What the authors observed across the whole study: Because counts were too low, about 18 rarely observed V segments, including chromosome 9 orphons, were left out of the earlier analysis of 500 to 650 of the donors. In a later analysis, TCR association rates were found to vary across HLA loci, with the most associated TCRs seen for DRB1 alleles and the fewest for HLA-C alleles. In this cohort, only TCR beta chains were sequenced, and detectable features were limited by the absence of alpha or paired-chain data. In vitro tests confirmed that a few of the cytomegalovirus-associated TCR beta chains recognize cytomegalovirus antigens. A further reported finding was that TCR beta sequences accurately predicted the HLA-A and HLA-B alleles for most subjects in the first cohort. Strong co-occurrence of HLA alleles, especially DR and DQ, made assigning TCR associations to individual alleles difficult. In a later analysis, several top co-occurrence clusters were reported to appear linked to parvovirus B19, influenza, CMV and Epstein-Barr virus. A total of about 150 TCR beta chains were listed by the study as associated with cytomegalovirus. In a later analysis, HLA-associated TCR beta chains showed more clonal expansion and lower generation probabilities than non-associated chains that were equally common. In an earlier analysis of approximately 590 of the donors, most TCR beta V segments appeared in productive rearrangements about 87% or about 30% of the time, broadly matching IMGT annotations. V-gene and J-gene trimming of TCR beta chains was associated with a missense DCLRE1C variant in a later genetic analysis, and the association was replicated in an independent cohort. Cytomegalovirus status was reported to be diagnosed by the classifier with high specificity and sensitivity in both the original and validation cohorts. According to a later genetic analysis, donors in an Asian-associated ancestry cluster had fewer N-insertions in productive TCRs than the approximately 630-donor mean. While some public TCRs were present in many individuals, most TCR sequences turned up only very rarely across donors. Correlated functional status among segregating V segments might be attributable to linkage disequilibrium, but an unknown experimental factor could not be ruled out. Specific HLA alleles were associated with around 18,000 TCR beta sequences at a false discovery rate of 0.05 in a later analysis. Roughly uniform sequencing depth across donors was assumed in presence/absence analyses, although this assumption may not hold. A group of highly shared sequence variants was considered likely to be a technical artifact of the sequencing pipeline. The only immune exposure information available for the cohort was CMV serostatus. In a later analysis, most CMV-associated TCR beta chains were found to appear HLA-restricted, with HLA associations seemingly driven largely by CMV exposure. The authors suggested that the approach could potentially be generalized to other disease states and immunological phenotypes. Because some donors lacked HLA typing at each locus, the association tests relied only on the typed subset.

In total, approximately 690 healthy bone marrow donors made up the cohort. At the time of sampling, every cohort member was nominally healthy, though immune exposures that went unrecorded were likely present. The donor was CMV seropositive and was included in the group of 289 seropositive cohort members. Every donor gave a peripheral blood sample, and the peripheral blood mononuclear cells from that sample were used for TCR beta sequencing. Genomic DNA extraction from the blood cell samples was performed with the Qiagen DNeasy Blood Extraction Kit. The library was built by means of the immunoSEQ multiplex PCR assay. A mixture of 60 forward primers for TCR Vbeta segments and 13 reverse primers for TCR Jbeta segments was used in the multiplex PCR. The CDR3 region of rearranged TCR beta genes was amplified from genomic DNA with a multiplex PCR assay. On the Illumina HiSeq System, the amplified TCR beta libraries were sequenced as 87-base-pair reads. Per the source publication's procedure: In a later analysis, some 80 million unique TCR beta chains were counted across the roughly 610 repertoires, and about 10 million of these chains were shared by at least two donors. To remove PCR and sequencing errors, raw reads were error-corrected and collapsed into unique sequences using a nearest-neighbor algorithm that merged closely related sequences. Alignment of CDR3 sequences to IMGT reference sequences was used to assign V, D and J gene segments. For a sequence to be retained, at least a six-nucleotide match to both a V gene segment and a J gene segment was required. A rearrangement was called productive if the CDR3 had no stop codons and remained in frame with V and J, and every other rearrangement was called non-productive. CDR3 was defined by IMGT convention, running from the second conserved V-encoded cysteine to the conserved J-encoded phenylalanine. In an earlier analysis of 500 to 650 of the donors, sequences lacking an unambiguous match to a single V gene segment were excluded. An earlier analysis of several hundred of the donors called V segments functional above 56.7% productive rearrangements and segregating when the between-donor standard deviation exceeded 5%. A statistical classification framework was developed to diagnose cytomegalovirus status using the catalog of TCR beta chain sequences. A later analysis assigned V and J genes by comparing TCR nucleotide sequences with IMGT/GENE-DB human TR gene sequences. In a later analysis, CDR3 sequences and most-parsimonious VDJ recombination scenarios were assigned using the TCRdist pipeline. In a later analysis, every TCR beta chain was defined by the combination of its CDR3 amino acid sequence and its V-gene family, and reads without a unique V-gene family were dropped. As a way to deal with suspected cross-contamination and a sequencing artifact, a later analysis dropped 450 to 700 nucleotide sequences that were highly shared and had low generation probability. For each public chain, a later analysis derived a clonal expansion index from normalized ranks of inferred template counts within each repertoire. A later analysis computed generation probabilities with a VDJ recombination model fitted to out-of-frame rearrangements, and checked the results against IGoR. In a later analysis, hypergeometric tests were used to score TCR-TCR, TCR-HLA and TCR-CMV co-occurrence, with a repertoire-size bias correction applied to TCR pairs. To estimate false discovery rates, a later analysis permuted the HLA or CMV assignments 20 times. In a later analysis, co-occurring TCRs were grouped using DBSCAN, and TCRdist sequence similarity was added for clustering within HLA-allele-positive subsets. Repertoires with fewer than 30,000 or more than 120,000 public chains, plus five repertoires with anomalous nucleotide sharing, were excluded from co-occurrence clustering. The source is immuneACCESS, and TCRdb retained only in-frame sequences with V and J called. Part of the clones is not carried over; for the studies checked, unresolved V genes explain less than half of this, and the remainder is unexplained. V, J and clone size derive from that table, while D and trimming were established from the DNA sequence. The sample has around 150,000 clones on record, more than 65% of them singletons. Of the sample, 5.7% is held by the ten largest clones.

In regard to this clone: Its antigen is currently not known. Base qualities are missing; no much larger clone stands one base away.

The TCR originated in a young man in good health and CMV-seropositive. What was sequenced was PBMCs.

CDR3 reads: CASSRAGTSGDTQYF. The nucleotide sequence reads TGTGCCAGCAGTCGCGCCGGGACTAGCGGAGATACGCAGTATTTT. The V and J genes are TRBV28 and TRBJ2-3; TRBD2 lines up with 11 middle nucleotides. CDR1 and CDR2 are read off the germline V gene as MDHEN and SYDVKM. The CDR3 spans 15 residues, from the cysteine through the phenylalanine. CDR3 DNA only is kept here, 45 bases in frame from base 1. Relative to germline, V is missing 5 bases and J is missing 5 bases, with 6 bases of the junction outside any gene match.